The present T cell receptor (beta chain) was sequenced within a study of shared clonotypes between healthy human individuals. With regard to this clone: Its target is unknown.

The data were produced by immunoSEQ multiplex PCR, yet TCRdb's version contains in-frame clones alone and is incomplete. Among roughly 500,000 clones listed, about 96% were seen once. Study-wide findings and caveats: Some naive CD4 clonotypes, roughly 4.5%, turned up in common across several donors.

In germline, CDR1 is KGHSH, CDR2 LQKENI. With 5 bases removed from V and 3 bases from J, the gap between germline ends came to 13 bases. The CDR3 is made up of 14 amino acids. This chain connects TRBV18 to TRBJ1-1, with no clear D. Specimen: naive CD4+ T cells sorted from blood. Subset meaning: CD45RA+ positively selected. This receptor was taken from a woman in her twenties or thirties in good health. Here the CDR3 DNA reads TGTGCCAGCTCAACTTCCTGGCAGGACACTGAAGCTTTCTTT. Translating it yields CASSTSWQDTEAFF.